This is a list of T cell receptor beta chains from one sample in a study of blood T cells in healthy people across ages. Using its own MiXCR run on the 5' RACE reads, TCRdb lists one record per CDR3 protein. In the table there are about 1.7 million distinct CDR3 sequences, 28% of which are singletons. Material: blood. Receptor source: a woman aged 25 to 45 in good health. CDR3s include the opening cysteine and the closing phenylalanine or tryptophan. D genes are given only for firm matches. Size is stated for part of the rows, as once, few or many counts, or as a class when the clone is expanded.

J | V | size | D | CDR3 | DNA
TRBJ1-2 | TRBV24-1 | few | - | CATSDSGQRANYGYTF | TGTGCCACCAGTGATTCCGGACAGCGAGCTAACTATGGCTACACCTTC
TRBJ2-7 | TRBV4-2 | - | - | CASSQTTEHSYEQYF | TGTGCCAGCAGCCAAACGACAGAACACTCCTACGAGCAGTACTTC
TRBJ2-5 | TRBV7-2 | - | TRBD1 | CASRRRPGGQETQYF | TGTGCCAGCAGGCGCCGCCCAGGGGGACAAGAGACCCAGTACTTC
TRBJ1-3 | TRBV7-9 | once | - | CASSLVSGEGNTIYF | TGTGCCAGCAGCTTAGTATCCGGAGAGGGAAACACCATATATTTT
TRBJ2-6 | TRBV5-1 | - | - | CASGLTGSSGANVLTF | TGCGCCAGCGGCTTAACAGGGAGCTCTGGGGCCAACGTCCTGACTTTC
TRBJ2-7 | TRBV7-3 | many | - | CASSVSGRRDYEQYF | TGTGCCAGCAGCGTTTCGGGGAGGAGGGACTACGAGCAGTACTTC
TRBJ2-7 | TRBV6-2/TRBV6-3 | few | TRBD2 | CASRKNSGSSYEQYF | TGTGCCAGCAGGAAGAACAGCGGGAGCTCCTACGAGCAGTACTTC
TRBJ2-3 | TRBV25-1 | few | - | CASSAPGITQDTQYF | TGTGCCAGCAGTGCCCCGGGAATAACACAAGATACGCAGTATTTT
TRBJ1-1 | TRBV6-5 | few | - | CASTIEALGVNTEAFF | TGTGCCAGCACCATTGAAGCTCTGGGAGTGAACACTGAAGCTTTCTTT
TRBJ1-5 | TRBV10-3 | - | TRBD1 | CAIGTGDRPRHF | TGTGCCATCGGGACAGGGGACCGGCCCCGGCATTTT
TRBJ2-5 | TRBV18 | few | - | CASSLDWQETQYF | TGTGCCAGCTCACTCGACTGGCAAGAGACCCAGTACTTC
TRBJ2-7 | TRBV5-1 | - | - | CASGLGGHEQYF | TGCGCCAGCGGCTTGGGTGGACACGAGCAGTACTTC
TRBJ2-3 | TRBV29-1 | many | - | CSVDPDSGGTDTQYF | TGCAGCGTGGACCCCGACAGCGGAGGGACAGATACGCAGTATTTT
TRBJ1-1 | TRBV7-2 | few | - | CASSLRIRDTEAFF | TGTGCCAGCAGCTTAAGGATACGCGACACTGAAGCTTTCTTT
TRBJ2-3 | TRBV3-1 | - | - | CASSQGLAAQYF | TGTGCCAGCAGTCAGGGGCTAGCCGCGCAGTATTTT
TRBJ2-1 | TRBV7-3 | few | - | CASSLGVAYPDEQFF | TGTGCCAGCAGCTTAGGAGTCGCCTATCCGGATGAGCAGTTCTTC
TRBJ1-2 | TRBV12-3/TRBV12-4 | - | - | CASSLFMGRDRGYTF | TGTGCCAGCAGTTTATTTATGGGTAGGGATCGTGGCTACACCTTC
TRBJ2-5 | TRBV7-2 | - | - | CASSLDYRGETQYF | TGTGCCAGCAGCTTAGATTATCGAGGCGAGACCCAGTACTTC
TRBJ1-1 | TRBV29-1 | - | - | CSVEFRGAVTEAFF | TGCAGCGTTGAATTCCGGGGGGCGGTCACTGAAGCTTTCTTT
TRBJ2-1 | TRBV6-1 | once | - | CASAPSGIYNEQVF | TGTGCCAGCGCTCCGTCGGGAATTTACAATGAGCAGGTCTTC
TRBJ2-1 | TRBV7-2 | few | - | CASKLPPSSYNEQFF | TGTGCCAGCAAGCTTCCCCCGAGCTCCTACAATGAGCAGTTCTTC
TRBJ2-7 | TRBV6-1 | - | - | CASREGGRHEQYF | TGTGCCAGCAGGGAAGGGGGGCGTCACGAGCAGTACTTC
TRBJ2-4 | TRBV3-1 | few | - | CASSQLSIQYF | TGTGCCAGCAGCCAACTTAGCATTCAGTACTTC
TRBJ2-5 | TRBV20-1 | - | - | CSARGVVETQYF | TGCAGTGCTAGGGGGGTGGTAGAGACCCAGTACTTC
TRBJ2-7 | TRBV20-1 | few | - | CSASDKEPGYEQYF | TGCAGTGCTAGCGACAAAGAACCGGGATACGAGCAGTACTTC
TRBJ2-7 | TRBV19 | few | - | CASNVAGSYEQYF | TGTGCCAGTAACGTTGCGGGGTCCTACGAGCAGTACTTC
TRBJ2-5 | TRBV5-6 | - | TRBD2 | CASSFPPALAGRQETQYF | TGTGCCAGCAGCTTCCCCCCCGCCCTAGCGGGGCGCCAAGAGACCCAGTACTTC
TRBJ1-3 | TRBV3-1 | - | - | CASSPPGSSGNTIYF | TGTGCCAGCAGCCCCCCCGGGAGCTCTGGAAACACCATATATTTT
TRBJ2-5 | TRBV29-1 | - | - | CSVQGETQYF | TGCAGCGTCCAAGGGGAGACCCAGTACTTC
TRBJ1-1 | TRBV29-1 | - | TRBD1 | CSAGGGQGVTEAFF | TGCAGCGCCGGGGGGGGACAGGGTGTGACTGAAGCTTTCTTT
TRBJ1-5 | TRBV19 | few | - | CASSQTYSNQPQHF | TGTGCCAGTTCGCAGACATATAGCAATCAGCCCCAGCATTTT
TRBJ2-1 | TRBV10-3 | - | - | CAIRSTGGGSYNEQFF | TGTGCCATCAGGTCTACTGGCGGAGGTTCCTACAATGAGCAGTTCTTC
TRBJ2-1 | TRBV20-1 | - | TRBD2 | CSARGLAGNDQFF | TGCAGTGCTAGAGGCCTAGCGGGTAATGACCAGTTCTTC
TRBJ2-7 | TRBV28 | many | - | CASSPPGLHYEQYF | TGTGCCAGCAGCCCACCGGGACTCCACTACGAGCAGTACTTC
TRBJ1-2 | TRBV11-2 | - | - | CASSLDRGWGYTF | TGTGCCAGCAGCTTAGATCGGGGTTGGGGCTACACCTTC
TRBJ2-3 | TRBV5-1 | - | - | CASSPFGASGAGTDTQYF | TGCGCCAGCAGCCCTTTTGGAGCCTCAGGGGCGGGCACAGATACGCAGTATTTT
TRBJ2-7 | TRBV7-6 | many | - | CASSLGDPGLAYEQYF | TGTGCCAGCAGCTTGGGCGACCCTGGACTCGCCTACGAGCAGTACTTC
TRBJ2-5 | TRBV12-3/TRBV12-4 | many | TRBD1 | CASNGDRETQYF | TGTGCCAGCAACGGGGACAGGGAGACCCAGTACTTC
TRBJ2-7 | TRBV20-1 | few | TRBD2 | CSADLSGSSYEQYF | TGCAGTGCTGACCTTAGCGGGAGCTCCTACGAGCAGTACTTC
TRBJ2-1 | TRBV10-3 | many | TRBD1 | CAISESRGRVDEQFF | TGTGCCATCAGTGAGTCCAGGGGGCGAGTCGATGAGCAGTTCTTC
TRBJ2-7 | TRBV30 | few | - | CAWSAGTVQYEQYF | TGTGCCTGGAGTGCCGGGACGGTTCAGTACGAGCAGTACTTC
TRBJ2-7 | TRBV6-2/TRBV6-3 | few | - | CASSYSRVYEQYF | TGTGCCAGCAGTTATTCCAGGGTGTACGAGCAGTACTTC
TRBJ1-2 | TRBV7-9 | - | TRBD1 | CASSLAPGGVSYTF | TGTGCCAGCAGCTTAGCGCCAGGGGGTGTAAGCTACACCTTC
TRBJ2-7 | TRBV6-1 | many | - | CASSVRGPYEQYF | TGTGCCAGCAGTGTTAGGGGTCCCTACGAGCAGTACTTC
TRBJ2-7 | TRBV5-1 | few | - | CASSVTASYEQYF | TGCGCCAGCAGCGTGACAGCTTCCTACGAGCAGTACTTC